The 13 T cell receptor beta chains listed next were all sequenced from one sample in a study of blood T cell repertoires in COVID-19. Produced via immunoSEQ multiplex PCR; TCRdb's table is partial and in-frame only. Of about 99,000 clones listed, 80% to 85% were seen once; the top ten hold around 2%. Sequencing was carried out using peripheral blood. Source of these receptors: a man aged 65 to 79 with active or convalescent COVID-19.

This clone was recorded a few times. In DNA, the CDR3 is TGTGCCTGGAAGGGACGGGGGGATCAGCCCCAGCATTTT. Translation: CAWKGRGDQPQHF. The chain is built from TRBV30 and TRBJ1-5; possible D gene TRBD1, 5 bases. Trimming removed 4 bases at V and 5 bases at J, with 12 bases between. Per germline, CDR1 GTSNPN and CDR2 SVGIG (reference sequence). The CDR3 consists of 13 residues.

The gene calls are TRBV5-4 and TRBJ2-5; TRBD2 matches 7 bases. Germline V CDR1 and CDR2: SGHNT, YYREEE (reference sequence). This CDR3 region has 15 residues. The V and J ends lost 0 bases and 2 bases, in that order; junction bases with no gene match: 4. This CDR3 reads CASSLASGGQETQYF. CDR3 in DNA: TGTGCCAGCAGCTTGGCGTCCGGGGGGCAAGAGACCCAGTACTTC.

J is TRBJ1-1 and V is TRBV29-1; 10 nucleotides match TRBD1. V was clipped by 7 bases and J by 1 base; unmatched bases: 3. The CDR3 is made up of 13 amino acids. Germline V gene sequence: CDR1 SQVTM, CDR2 ANQGSEA. The CDR3 nucleotides are TGCAGCGCCCGGGACAGGGGGAACACTGAAGCTTTCTTT. It is translated as CSARDRGNTEAFF.

This sequence joins TRBV29-1 and TRBJ2-1, with TRBD2 matching over 7 bases. The germline V gene encodes CDR1 SQVTM and CDR2 ANQGSEA. V was clipped by 4 bases and J by 3 bases; unmatched bases: 6. The CDR3 is made up of 14 amino acids. CDR3 sequence reads: CSVARGGGYNEQFF. DNA for the CDR3: TGCAGCGTTGCCCGGGGCGGGGGCTACAATGAGCAGTTCTTC.

The chain has TRBV2 and TRBJ1-2; a possible D gene is TRBD1 (5 bases). V lost 7 bases to trimming and J lost 1 base, with 16 bases between them. The CDR3 contains 15 residues. CDR1 is SNHLY, CDR2 FYNNEI, per germline. This chain's CDR3 is CASTLMGGSNYGYTF. The CDR3 nucleotides are TGTGCCAGCACCCTAATGGGGGGGAGTAACTATGGCTACACCTTC. Full variable domain (remainder filled in from reference TRBV2 and TRBJ1-2): EPEVTQTPSHQVTQMGQEVILRCVPISNHLYFYWYRQILGQKVEFLVSFYNNEISEKSEIFDDQFSVERPDGSNFTLKIRSTKLEDSAMYFCASTLMGGSNYGYTFGSGTRLTVV.

The V call is TRBV7-3, the J call TRBJ2-5, with 10 bases identical to TRBD1. Germline V gives CDR1 SGHTA, CDR2 FQGTGA. The junction had 8 bases not matched to a gene; V was cut back by 5 bases and J by 5 bases. The length of the CDR3 is 15 residues. CDR3 nucleotide sequence: TGTGCCAGCAGCCCGGGACAGGGGAAGGGTGAGACCCAGTACTTC. Amino acids: CASSPGQGKGETQYF.

The chain links TRBV11-3 to TRBJ2-1; D is perhaps TRBD1 (6 bases). Germline CDR1 and CDR2: SGHNT and YENEEA. V lost 3 bases and J lost 9, with 12 bases in between. There are 13 residues in the CDR3. The DNA of the CDR3 is TGTGCCAGCAGCTTCACCACAGGGTCTGAGCAGTTCTTC. Protein sequence: CASSFTTGSEQFF.

The gene calls are TRBV18 and TRBJ2-5, with TRBD1 matching over 9 bases. Germline CDR1 reads KGHSH; CDR2 reads LQKENI. This CDR3 has 13 residues. The trim removed 5 bases at V and 3 bases at J, leaving 1 base unmatched. The CDR3 DNA is TGTGCCAGCTCAAGGGACAGGGAAGAGACCCAGTACTTC. Translation: CASSRDREETQYF. The full variable domain, its missing parts supplied by reference TRBV18 and TRBJ2-5, is NAGVMQNPRHLVRRRGQEARLRCSPMKGHSHVYWYRQLPEEGLKFMVYLQKENIIDESGMPKERFSAEFPKEGPSILRIQQVVRGDSAAYFCASSRDREETQYFGPGTRLLVL.

A single count supports this clone. V usage is TRBV5-8 and J usage is TRBJ2-2; 7 nucleotides match TRBD1. The CDR3 has 16 amino acids. The V segment lost 0 bases and the J segment 3 bases; nucleotides outside the gene matches: 5. Germline V CDR1 and CDR2: SGHTS, YDEGEE. The CDR3 coding sequence is TGTGCCAGCAGCTTGGGACGGACAGGCCACACCGGGGAGCTGTTTTTT. It yields the protein CASSLGRTGHTGELFF.

The chain joins TRBV6-5 to TRBJ1-6; D is unresolved. The CDR3 runs 13 residues. Trimming removed 6 bases from V and 10 bases from J, with 13 bases in between. CDR1 MNHEY and CDR2 SVGAGI come from the germline V gene. The CDR3 spells CASRAREESPLHF. The CDR3 region has the DNA TGTGCCAGCAGGGCACGGGAGGAGTCACCCCTCCACTTT.

CDR3: CASSLSHSGNTIYF. CDR3 coding DNA: TGTGCCAGCAGCCTGAGTCACTCTGGAAACACCATATATTTT. This rearrangement joins TRBV7-2 to TRBJ1-3; D unresolved. The length of the CDR3 is 14 residues. Germline V gene lookup returns CDR1 SGHTA and CDR2 FQGNSA. Between the trimmed V and J ends, which lost 5 bases and 0 bases, there was a span of 8 bases.

This chain uses TRBV14 with TRBJ1-2; D call uncertain. V was cut by 1 base and J by 8 bases, with 14 bases left in between. The CDR3 loop spans 14 amino acids. Germline-derived CDR1 and CDR2 are SGHDN and FVKESK. The CDR3: CASSQGGWAKGYTF. The CDR3, as DNA: TGTGCCAGCAGCCAAGGAGGGTGGGCGAAAGGCTACACCTTC.

This chain joins TRBV10-3 and TRBJ1-2; TRBD1 aligns across 7 bases. Unmatched junction bases numbered 3, after V lost 2 bases and J lost 6 bases. Germline V CDR1 and CDR2: ENHRY, SYGVKD. The CDR3 has 13 amino acids. Here the CDR3 reads CAISEARGNGYTF. CDR3 coding DNA: TGTGCCATCAGTGAGGCCAGGGGGAATGGCTACACCTTC.